The clone carrying this TCR beta chain was observed a few times. Its matching antigen is unknown. This sample is part of a study of response to subunit inactivated influenza vaccine. Whole-study results and caveats: Authors suggested that a seasonal influenza vaccination recruits few new T cells each time.

One entry per CDR3 protein, called by TCRdb with MiXCR from the RT-PCR reads. The data show 800,000 or so distinct CDR3 sequences, about 20% seen once. Between the trimmed V and J ends, which lost 5 bases and 6 bases, there was a span of 16 bases. This CDR3 is built from 15 residues. CDR1 and CDR2 from the germline V gene are SGHVS and FQNEAQ. This sequence was found in a man aged 45-60 years who received an inactivated influenza vaccine. Sample: PBMCs from blood, taken roughly 5 days after vaccination. The V call is TRBV7-8, the J call TRBJ2-2; maybe TRBD2 (6 bases). The DNA for the CDR3 is TGTGCCAGCAGCGAAGACGGGACTCCGTCCGGGGAGCTGTTTTTT. This codes for CASSEDGTPSGELFF.